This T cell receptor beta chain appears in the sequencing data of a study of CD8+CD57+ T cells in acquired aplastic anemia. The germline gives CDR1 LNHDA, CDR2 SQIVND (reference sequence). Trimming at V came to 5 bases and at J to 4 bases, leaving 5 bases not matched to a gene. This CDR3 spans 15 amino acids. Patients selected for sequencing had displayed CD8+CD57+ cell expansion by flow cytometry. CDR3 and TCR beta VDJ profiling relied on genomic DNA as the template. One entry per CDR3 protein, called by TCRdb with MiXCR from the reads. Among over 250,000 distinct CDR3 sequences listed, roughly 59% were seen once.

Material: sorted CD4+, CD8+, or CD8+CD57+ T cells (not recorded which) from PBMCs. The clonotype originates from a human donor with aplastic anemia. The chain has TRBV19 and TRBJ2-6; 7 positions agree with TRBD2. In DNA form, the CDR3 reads TGTGCCAGTAGTTGGGGGGGTACCGGGGCCAACGTCCTGACTTTC. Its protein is CASSWGGTGANVLTF.